These T cell receptor beta chains were read from a single sample in a study of Graves' ophthalmopathy and Graves' hyperthyroidism. One entry per CDR3 protein results from TCRdb running MiXCR on the multiplex PCR reads. This table holds approximately 210,000 distinct CDR3 sequences, around a fifth found once. The sequenced sample consisted of peripheral blood. These receptors were taken from a woman in her 50s with Graves' ophthalmopathy. Each CDR3 is given with its conserved first and last residue. D genes are given only for firm matches. Expanded clones get a size class; other rows say once, few or many, or leave the size out.

d_call	v_call	clone_size	cdr3_length	j_call	cdr3_aa	cdr3_nt
TRBD1	TRBV20-1	many	12	TRBJ1-1	CSARRQGIEAFF	TGCAGTGCTAGACGACAGGGAATCGAAGCTTTCTTT
TRBD1	TRBV19	many	14	TRBJ2-5	CASSPDRVQETQYF	TGTGCCAGTAGTCCAGACAGGGTCCAAGAGACCCAGTACTTC
TRBD1	TRBV20-1	many	15	TRBJ2-3	CSAISGGGKRDTQYF	TGCAGTGCTATCTCAGGGGGCGGTAAGCGAGATACGCAGTATTTT
-	TRBV29-1	-	13	TRBJ1-5	CSVRQGRNQPQHF	TGCAGCGTTCGGCAGGGGAGGAATCAGCCCCAGCATTTT
-	TRBV6-1	many	11	TRBJ1-1	CAASRNTEAFF	TGTGCCGCCAGTAGGAACACTGAAGCTTTCTTT
-	TRBV11-2	many	14	TRBJ2-7	CASSVTGSLRGQYF	TGTGCCAGCAGCGTGACAGGATCCCTACGAGGGCAGTACTTC
TRBD1	TRBV12-3/TRBV12-4	-	16	TRBJ1-2	CASSLTRTGSSYGYTF	TGTGCCAGCAGTTTAACGAGGACAGGGTCTAGCTATGGCTACACCTTC
-	TRBV30	-	12	TRBJ1-4	CAWRRQTEKLFF	TGTGCCTGGAGACGACAAACTGAAAAACTGTTTTTT
-	TRBV20-1	many	14	TRBJ2-2	CSARISTPTGELFF	TGCAGTGCTAGAATCTCTACCCCCACCGGGGAGCTGTTTTTT
-	TRBV10-3	many	14	TRBJ1-1	CAISEGTENTEAFF	TGTGCCATCAGTGAGGGGACGGAGAACACTGAAGCTTTCTTT
-	TRBV5-1	many	14	TRBJ1-1	CASSYGPQEAEAFF	TGCGCCAGCAGCTATGGACCTCAGGAGGCTGAAGCTTTCTTT
TRBD1	TRBV6-5	many	15	TRBJ2-7	CASSVGQGEMYEQYF	TGTGCCAGCAGCGTTGGACAGGGGGAAATGTACGAGCAGTACTTC
-	TRBV7-2	-	15	TRBJ1-2	CASSLGGAGGQGYTF	TGTGCCAGCAGCTTGGGGGGAGCCGGTGGGCAGGGCTACACCTTC
TRBD1	TRBV27	many	17	TRBJ1-5	CASRGNTGDRGNQPQHF	TGTGCCAGCAGGGGAAACACAGGGGATCGAGGCAATCAGCCCCAGCATTTT
-	TRBV4-1	many	15	TRBJ1-1	CASSQEDGKNTEAFF	TGCGCCAGCAGCCAAGAGGACGGGAAGAACACTGAAGCTTTCTTT
-	TRBV28	many	13	TRBJ2-7	CASSLSGSGEQYF	TGTGCCAGCAGTTTATCCGGGAGCGGCGAGCAGTACTTC
TRBD2	TRBV24-1	-	14	TRBJ2-5	CATSDPGGGETQYF	TGTGCCACCAGTGACCCGGGGGGGGGCGAGACCCAGTACTTC
-	TRBV6-5	many	16	TRBJ2-3	CASSYRRGWVDDTQYF	TGTGCCAGCAGTTACCGCCGTGGGTGGGTCGATGATACGCAGTATTTT
-	TRBV6-2/TRBV6-3	once	13	TRBJ2-6	CASGGTGANVLTF	TGTGCCAGCGGGGGCACCGGGGCCAACGTCCTGACTTTC
TRBD2	TRBV15	many	16	TRBJ2-7	CATSRDRASGIGEQYF	TGTGCCACCAGCAGAGATCGGGCTAGCGGGATAGGCGAGCAGTACTTC
TRBD2	TRBV15	many	14	TRBJ2-7	CATSRLAGYYEQYF	TGTGCCACCAGCAGACTAGCGGGCTACTACGAGCAGTACTTC
TRBD1	TRBV12-3/TRBV12-4	many	16	TRBJ2-7	CASTPAGQGFGGEQYF	TGTGCCAGCACCCCGGCGGGACAGGGGTTTGGCGGCGAGCAGTACTTC
-	TRBV15	many	13	TRBJ1-2	CATSKQGWYGYTF	TGTGCCACCAGCAAGCAGGGTTGGTATGGCTACACCTTC
-	TRBV29-1	many	10	TRBJ2-5	CSVAMRAQYF	TGCAGCGTTGCCATGAGGGCCCAGTACTTC
-	TRBV14	few	12	TRBJ2-5	CASSQDYETQYF	TGTGCCAGCAGCCAAGACTACGAGACCCAGTACTTC
-	TRBV6-5	many	15	TRBJ2-7	CASSYSSRSSYEQYF	TGTGCCAGCAGTTACTCGAGTAGGAGCTCCTACGAGCAGTACTTC
-	TRBV5-1	-	13	TRBJ2-7	CASSPGVSYEQYF	TGCGCCAGCAGCCCCGGGGTTTCCTACGAGCAGTACTTC
-	TRBV10-3	-	12	TRBJ2-5	CAISERQETQYF	TGTGCCATCAGTGAGCGCCAAGAGACCCAGTACTTC
-	TRBV7-2	many	12	TRBJ2-7	CASSFPSYEQYF	TGTGCCAGCAGCTTCCCCTCCTACGAGCAGTACTTC
TRBD1	TRBV28	many	17	TRBJ1-5	CASSLSGTGIGGQPQHF	TGTGCCAGCAGTTTATCCGGGACAGGGATAGGGGGTCAGCCCCAGCATTTT
-	TRBV4-1	many	16	TRBJ1-1	CASSQGRGSPNTEAFF	TGCGCCAGCAGCCAAGGGAGAGGTTCCCCGAACACTGAAGCTTTCTTT
-	TRBV20-1	many	15	TRBJ2-5	CSARIPNWGRETQYF	TGCAGTGCTAGGATCCCGAACTGGGGGCGGGAGACCCAGTACTTC
-	TRBV15	many	18	TRBJ1-5	CATSSDSTGSGGNQPQHF	TGTGCCACCAGCAGCGACTCAACAGGATCTGGGGGCAATCAGCCCCAGCATTTT
-	TRBV4-2	once	14	TRBJ1-2	CASSQDWEVYGYTF	TGTGCCAGCAGCCAAGATTGGGAGGTCTATGGCTACACCTTC
-	TRBV13	many	13	TRBJ1-1	CASSSRRGTEAFF	TGTGCCAGCAGCTCCCGCAGGGGCACTGAAGCTTTCTTT
-	TRBV29-1	many	13	TRBJ2-5	CSVDGGNQETQYF	TGCAGCGTTGACGGAGGGAACCAAGAGACCCAGTACTTC
-	TRBV14	-	14	TRBJ2-1	CASSQDFIAFEQFF	TGTGCCAGCAGCCAAGATTTTATAGCTTTTGAGCAGTTCTTC